The 17 T cell receptor beta chains listed next were all sequenced from one sample in a study of blood T cell repertoires in COVID-19. Assay: immunoSEQ multiplex PCR; the TCRdb copy retains only in-frame clones and omits some. Of under 170,000 clones in the sample, 80% to 90% are singletons; the top ten hold roughly 3.4%. Sequencing was carried out using peripheral blood. The receptors derive from a man between 65 and 85 years old with acute or convalescent COVID-19.

The rearrangement joins TRBV7-2 to TRBJ2-2, with D possibly matching TRBD1 (7 bases). This CDR3 is built from 15 residues. V gave up 1 base and J gave up 5 bases, with 11 bases separating them. Looked up from germline, CDR1 is SGHTA and CDR2 is FQGNSA. The CDR3 loop reads CASSLVPGGTGELFF. CDR3 nucleotide sequence: TGTGCCAGCAGCTTAGTCCCAGGGGGGACCGGGGAGCTGTTTTTT.

The CDR3 DNA reads TGTGCCAGCAGCTTATTGGTTACGGGGTTCGCGAACACCGGGGAGCTGTTTTTT. Translated, it gives CASSLLVTGFANTGELFF. J is TRBJ2-2 and V is TRBV7-8, with a possible D match to TRBD2 (5 bases). V lost 2 bases to trimming and J lost 0 bases, with 16 bases between them. There are 18 residues in the CDR3. Germline-derived CDR1 and CDR2 are SGHVS and FQNEAQ.

This clone was counted between two and nine times. V and J are TRBV3-1 (or the pseudogene TRBV3-2) and TRBJ2-7, with a possible D match to TRBD2 (7 bases). This CDR3 comprises 14 residues. Trimming removed 1 base at V and 6 bases at J, with 13 bases between. The germline CDR1 and CDR2 sequences are LGHDT and YNNKEL (reference sequence). The CDR3 DNA follows: TGTGCCAGCAGCCAAGTTGGGGGGGCGGGCGAGCAGTACTTC. Translating it yields CASSQVGGAGEQYF.

The gene calls are TRBV9 and TRBJ2-3; 10 nucleotides line up with TRBD2. The CDR3 is 15 residues long. Germline V gene lookup returns CDR1 SGDLS and CDR2 YYNGEE. With 3 bases clipped from V and 2 bases from J, the junction kept 3 bases outside the gene matches. CDR3 region: CASSDSGRNTDTQYF. The CDR3 coding sequence is TGTGCCAGCAGCGATAGCGGGAGGAACACAGATACGCAGTATTTT.

This clone was observed once. This chain joins TRBV30 and TRBJ1-4, with TRBD1 as a possible D gene (6 bases). This CDR3 contains 16 residues. CDR1 is GTSNPN, CDR2 SVGIG, per germline (reference sequence). V was shortened by 3 bases and J by 4 bases, with 18 bases between the two germline ends. The CDR3 loop reads CAWRGRPGQINEKLFF. Written as DNA, the CDR3 is TGTGCCTGGAGAGGGCGGCCCGGACAGATTAATGAAAAACTGTTTTTT.

V gene TRBV28 combines with J gene TRBJ2-5; D unclear. Trimming shortened V by 3 bases and J by 5 bases, and 13 bases separated the two germline ends. CDR3 size: 14 residues. Looked up from germline, CDR1 is MDHEN and CDR2 is SYDVKM. CDR3 sequence reads: CASSFPQRRETQYF. The CDR3 nucleotides read TGTGCCAGCAGTTTTCCTCAACGGCGGGAGACCCAGTACTTC.

A single count supports this clone. CDR3 in amino acids: CASSLGARQGTYGYTF. The CDR3 region has the DNA TGCGCCAGCAGCCTGGGTGCGAGACAGGGGACGTATGGCTACACCTTC. This rearrangement joins TRBV5-1 to TRBJ1-2; 8 positions agree with TRBD1. After removal of 4 bases from V and 5 bases from J, the junction contained 13 bases not matched to a gene. The CDR3 runs 16 residues. Germline assignment: CDR1 SGHRS and CDR2 YFSETQ.

This clone was recorded a few times. J is TRBJ1-2 and V is TRBV7-3; 8 bases agree with TRBD1. The germline gives CDR1 SGHTA, CDR2 FQGTGA. The CDR3 is 13 amino acids. The V gene end was trimmed by 5 bases and the J gene end by 6 bases; junction bases not matched to a gene: 5. This chain's CDR3 is CASSGSDRDGYTF. The DNA for the CDR3 is TGTGCCAGCAGCGGTTCGGACAGGGATGGCTACACCTTC.

This chain uses TRBV6-5 with TRBJ1-5; 8 bases fit TRBD1. The CDR3 consists of 15 residues. Trimming at V came to 2 bases and at J to 3 bases, leaving 3 bases not matched to a gene. Germline V gene lookup returns CDR1 MNHEY and CDR2 SVGAGI. The CDR3 reads CASSYTGGVNQPQHF. Here the CDR3 DNA reads TGTGCCAGCAGTTACACAGGGGGAGTCAATCAGCCCCAGCATTTT.

The J gene is TRBJ1-2, the V gene TRBV21-1; the table calls TRBD1, which could not be checked here. TRBV21-1 is a pseudogene locus. The CDR3 is 15 amino acids. The CDR3 sequence: CASSERYRTNYGYTF. CDR3 sequence (DNA): TGTGCCAGCAGCGAAAGGTACAGGACCAACTATGGCTACACCTTC.

The rearrangement joins TRBV7-3 to TRBJ2-3, with a weak D call TRBD2 (6 bases). V was trimmed by 2 bases and J by 0 bases, leaving 9 bases between them. Germline CDR1 is SGHTA and CDR2 is FQGTGA. This CDR3 spans 15 amino acids. The CDR3 protein is CASSLAGISTDTQYF. For the CDR3, the DNA is TGTGCCAGCAGCTTAGCGGGGATAAGCACAGATACGCAGTATTTT.

V is TRBV28 and J is TRBJ2-1, with a tentative D call TRBD1 (5 bases). The germline V gene has CDR1 MDHEN and CDR2 SYDVKM. Trimming removed 6 bases at V and 0 bases at J, with 12 bases between. The CDR3 sequence is 15 residues long. The CDR3 loop reads CASRNRQSSYNEQFF. CDR3 sequence (DNA): TGTGCCAGCAGAAATCGACAGTCCTCCTACAATGAGCAGTTCTTC.

The chain joins TRBV4-3 to TRBJ2-1, with TRBD1 matching 8 bases. The CDR3 sequence is 16 residues long. CDR1 is LGHNA, CDR2 YSLEER, per germline. With 1 base clipped from V and 8 bases from J, the junction kept 10 bases outside the gene matches. The CDR3 sequence: CASSQVSGGPLHEQFF. The CDR3 DNA reads TGCGCCAGCAGCCAAGTTTCAGGGGGCCCCTTGCATGAGCAGTTCTTC.

With respect to this clone: Other nucleotide sequences from this sample produce the same CDR3. The rearrangement joins TRBV28 to TRBJ2-7, with TRBD2 matching over 11 bases. V lost 6 bases to trimming and J lost 2 bases; unmatched junction nucleotides: 6. This CDR3 has 15 residues. In germline, CDR1 is MDHEN, CDR2 SYDVKM. CDR3 coding DNA: TGTGCCAGCAGCCCTACTAGCGGGGGAACCTACGAGCAGTACTTC. This encodes CASSPTSGGTYEQYF.

This clone was detected once. The V and J genes are TRBV27 and TRBJ1-5; 9 bases line up with TRBD1. The trim removed 5 bases at V and 7 bases at J, leaving 15 bases unmatched. CDR3 length: 17 amino acids. Germline assignment: CDR1 MNHEY and CDR2 SMNVEV (reference sequence). The CDR3 loop is CASSPYPLTGGGQPQHF. CDR3 coding DNA: TGTGCCAGCAGTCCGTACCCCCTAACAGGGGGCGGGCAGCCCCAGCATTTT.

The chain has TRBV18 and TRBJ2-2; a weak D match, TRBD1 (6 bases). CDR1 and CDR2 from the germline V gene are KGHSH and LQKENI. The CDR3 is made up of 15 amino acids. The ends were cut back, 8 bases at V and 2 bases at J, with 15 bases in the middle. CDR3 DNA sequence: TGTGCCAGCCCGAAAGGGGGAACCAACACCGGGGAGCTGTTTTTT. Its protein product is CASPKGGTNTGELFF.

V usage is TRBV28 and J usage is TRBJ2-4; D uncertain. Looked up from germline, CDR1 is MDHEN and CDR2 is SYDVKM. The V end lost 1 base, the J end lost 2 bases, and 9 bases lay between the germline ends. This CDR3 is built from 15 residues. The CDR3: CASSLLETSKNIQYF. CDR3 sequence (DNA): TGTGCCAGCAGTTTATTAGAGACTTCCAAAAACATTCAGTACTTC.